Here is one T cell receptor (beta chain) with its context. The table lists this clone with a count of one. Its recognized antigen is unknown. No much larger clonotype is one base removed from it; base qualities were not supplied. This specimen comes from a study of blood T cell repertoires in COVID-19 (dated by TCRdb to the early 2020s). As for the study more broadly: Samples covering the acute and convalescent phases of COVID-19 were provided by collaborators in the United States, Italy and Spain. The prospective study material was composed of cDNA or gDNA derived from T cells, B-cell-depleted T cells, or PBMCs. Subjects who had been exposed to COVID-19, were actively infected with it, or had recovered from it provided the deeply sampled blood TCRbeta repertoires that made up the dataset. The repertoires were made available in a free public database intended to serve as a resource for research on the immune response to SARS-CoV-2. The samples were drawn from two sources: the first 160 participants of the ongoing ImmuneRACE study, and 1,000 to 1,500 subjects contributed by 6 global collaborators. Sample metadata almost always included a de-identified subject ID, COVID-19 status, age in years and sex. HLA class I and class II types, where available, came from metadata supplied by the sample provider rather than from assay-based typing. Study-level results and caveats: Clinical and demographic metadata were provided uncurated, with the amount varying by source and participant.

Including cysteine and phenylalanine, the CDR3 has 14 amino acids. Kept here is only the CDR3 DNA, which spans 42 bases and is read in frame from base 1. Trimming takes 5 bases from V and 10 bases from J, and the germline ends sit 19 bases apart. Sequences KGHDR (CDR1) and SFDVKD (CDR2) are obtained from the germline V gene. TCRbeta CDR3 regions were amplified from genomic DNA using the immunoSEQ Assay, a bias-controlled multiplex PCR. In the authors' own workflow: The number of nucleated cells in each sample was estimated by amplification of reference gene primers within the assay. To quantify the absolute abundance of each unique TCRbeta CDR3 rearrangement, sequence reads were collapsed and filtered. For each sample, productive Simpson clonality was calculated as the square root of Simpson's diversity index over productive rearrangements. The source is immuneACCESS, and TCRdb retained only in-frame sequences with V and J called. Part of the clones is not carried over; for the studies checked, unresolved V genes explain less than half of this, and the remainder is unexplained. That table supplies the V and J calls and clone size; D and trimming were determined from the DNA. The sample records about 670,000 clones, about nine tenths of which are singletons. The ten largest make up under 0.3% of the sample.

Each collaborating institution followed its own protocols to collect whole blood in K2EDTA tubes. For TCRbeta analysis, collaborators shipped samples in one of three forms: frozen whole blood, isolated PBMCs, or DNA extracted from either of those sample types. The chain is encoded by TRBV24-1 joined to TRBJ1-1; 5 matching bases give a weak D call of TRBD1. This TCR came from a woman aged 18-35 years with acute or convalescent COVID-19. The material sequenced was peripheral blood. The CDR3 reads CATSGVGEVGPAFF. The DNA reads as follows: TGTGCCACCAGTGGAGTAGGGGAGGTGGGCCCAGCTTTCTTT.